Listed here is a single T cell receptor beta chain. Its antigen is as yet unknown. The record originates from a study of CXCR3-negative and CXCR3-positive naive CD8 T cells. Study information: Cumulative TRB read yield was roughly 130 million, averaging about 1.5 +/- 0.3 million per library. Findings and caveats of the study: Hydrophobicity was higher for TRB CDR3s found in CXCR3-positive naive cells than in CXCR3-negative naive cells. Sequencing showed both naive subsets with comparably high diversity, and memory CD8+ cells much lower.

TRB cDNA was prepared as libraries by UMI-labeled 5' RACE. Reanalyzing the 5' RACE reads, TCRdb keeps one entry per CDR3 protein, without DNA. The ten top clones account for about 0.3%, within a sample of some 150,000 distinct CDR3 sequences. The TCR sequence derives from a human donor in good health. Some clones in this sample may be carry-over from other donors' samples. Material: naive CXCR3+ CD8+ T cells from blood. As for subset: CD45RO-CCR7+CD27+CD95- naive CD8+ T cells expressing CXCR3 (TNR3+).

The CDR3 spells CASSFAGANNYGYTF. The chain employs TRBV28 and TRBJ1-2; checking the TCRdb D call of TRBD1 is not possible without DNA. This CDR3 is 15 amino acids long. The germline V gene encodes CDR1 MDHEN and CDR2 SYDVKM.